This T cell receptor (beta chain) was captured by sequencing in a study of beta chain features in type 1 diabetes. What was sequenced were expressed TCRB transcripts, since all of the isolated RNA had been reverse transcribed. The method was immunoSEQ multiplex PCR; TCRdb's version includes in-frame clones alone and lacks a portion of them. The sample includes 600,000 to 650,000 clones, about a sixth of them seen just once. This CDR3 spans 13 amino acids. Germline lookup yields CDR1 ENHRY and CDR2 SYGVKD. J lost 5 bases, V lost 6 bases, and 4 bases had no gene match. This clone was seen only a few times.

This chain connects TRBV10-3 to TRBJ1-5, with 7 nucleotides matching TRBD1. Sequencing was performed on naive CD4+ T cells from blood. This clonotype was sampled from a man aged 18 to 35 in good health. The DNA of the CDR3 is TGTGCCATCAGCGGTCAGGGGGATCAGCCCCAGCATTTT. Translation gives CAISGQGDQPQHF.